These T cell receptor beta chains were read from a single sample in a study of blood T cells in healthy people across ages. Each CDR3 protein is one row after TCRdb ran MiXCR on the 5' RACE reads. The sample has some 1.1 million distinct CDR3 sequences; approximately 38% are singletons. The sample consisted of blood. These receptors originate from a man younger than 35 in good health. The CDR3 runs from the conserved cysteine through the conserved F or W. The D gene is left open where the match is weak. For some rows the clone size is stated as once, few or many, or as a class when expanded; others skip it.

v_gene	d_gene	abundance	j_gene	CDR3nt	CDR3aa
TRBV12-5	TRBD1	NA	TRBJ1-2	TGTGCTAGTGGTCGACCACAGGGGGCAGGTGTCTATGGCTACACCTTC	CASGRPQGAGVYGYTF
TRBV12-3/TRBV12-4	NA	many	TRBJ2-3	TGCGCCAGCAGCCTACGGGGCGCGGATACGCAGTATTTT	CASSLRGADTQYF
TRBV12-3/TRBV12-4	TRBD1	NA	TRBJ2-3	TGTGCCAGCAGTTTAGCGCCGACAGGGGGACCAGATACGCGGTATTTT	CASSLAPTGGPDTRYF
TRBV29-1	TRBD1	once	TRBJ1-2	TGCAGCGTTGCACAGACAGGGGGCGTCTATGGCTACACCTTC	CSVAQTGGVYGYTF
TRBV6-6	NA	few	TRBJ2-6	TGTGCCAGCGTCCGTAGCTCTGGGGCCAACGTCCTGACTTTC	CASVRSSGANVLTF
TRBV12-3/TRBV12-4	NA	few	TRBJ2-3	TGTGCCAGCAGTCCCTCCACGCCGACAGGTCCGAATACGCAGTATTTT	CASSPSTPTGPNTQYF
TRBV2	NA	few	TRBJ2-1	TGTGCCAGCAGGGGGGGTGCAAACAATGAGCAGTTCTTC	CASRGGANNEQFF
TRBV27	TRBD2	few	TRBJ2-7	TGTGCCAGCAGTTTTGGAGCGGGGGCTTACAATGAGCAGTACTTC	CASSFGAGAYNEQYF
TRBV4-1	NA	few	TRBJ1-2	TGCGCCAGCAGCCATATACGGGGGAGGGGACGGTCTAACTATGGCTACACCTTC	CASSHIRGRGRSNYGYTF
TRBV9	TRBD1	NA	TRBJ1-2	TGTGCCAGCAGCGACCACACACAGGGGGCGGAAGGCTACACCTTC	CASSDHTQGAEGYTF
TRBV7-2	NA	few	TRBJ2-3	TGTGCCAGCAGCTTAGTGTACGGGGCAGATACGCAGTATTTT	CASSLVYGADTQYF
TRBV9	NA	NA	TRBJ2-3	TGTGCCAGCAGCGGTGTTCTCACAGATACGCAGTATTTT	CASSGVLTDTQYF
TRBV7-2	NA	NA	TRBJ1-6	NA	CASSRVVVALGITPHF
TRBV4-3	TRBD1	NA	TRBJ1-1	TGCGCCAGCAGCCAAGACCGTGACAGGGGGAACACTGAAGCTTTCTTT	CASSQDRDRGNTEAFF
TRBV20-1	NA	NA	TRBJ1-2	TGCAGTGCTACCAGCCAGGGCTACACCTTC	CSATSQGYTF
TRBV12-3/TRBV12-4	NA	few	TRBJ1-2	TGTGCCAGCAGGGGGGGAGATAACTATTGCTACACCTTC	CASRGGDNYCYTF
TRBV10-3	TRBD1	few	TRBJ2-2	TGTGCCATGACGGGACAGTTCACCGGGGAGCTGTTTTTT	CAMTGQFTGELFF
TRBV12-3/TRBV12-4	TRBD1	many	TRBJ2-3	TGTGCCACCCGAGGGACAGCCCCAGATACGCAGTATTTT	CATRGTAPDTQYF
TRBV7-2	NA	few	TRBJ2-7	TGTGCCAGCAGCTTAGTGGCAGTCAGCGACTACGAGCAGTACTTC	CASSLVAVSDYEQYF
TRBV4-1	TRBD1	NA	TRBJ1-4	TGCGCCAGCAGCCAAACAGGGGGGTCCCTCGAAAAACTGTTTTTT	CASSQTGGSLEKLFF
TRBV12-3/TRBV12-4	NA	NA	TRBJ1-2	TGTGCCAGCAGTTATATCGATGGCTACACCTTC	CASSYIDGYTF
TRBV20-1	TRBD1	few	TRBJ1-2	TGCAGTGCTAGAGAGAACAGGGGGCCTGGCTACACCTTC	CSARENRGPGYTF
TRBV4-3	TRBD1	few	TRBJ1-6	TGCGCCAGCAGCCGGACTACAGGGGCGGATAATTCACCCCTCCACTTT	CASSRTTGADNSPLHF
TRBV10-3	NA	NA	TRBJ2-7	TGTGCCATCAGTGAGACACAGGAAGGCGAGCAGTACTTC	CAISETQEGEQYF
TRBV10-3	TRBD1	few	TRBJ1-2	TGTGCCATCAGTGGAATAGGCACAGGGGTCGATGGCTACACCTTC	CAISGIGTGVDGYTF
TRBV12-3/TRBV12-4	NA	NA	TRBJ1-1	TGTGCCAGCAGCACCCCGGGGGGCAGACTTACCTTTGGAGCTTTCTTT	CASSTPGGRLTFGAFF